A single sample is the source of the 3 T cell receptor beta chains below, sequenced in a study of shared clonotypes between healthy human individuals. This table comes from immunoSEQ multiplex PCR, and its TCRdb copy is limited to in-frame clones, with some not included. Among around 510,000 clones listed, roughly 95% were seen once. Sequencing was performed on naive CD4+ T cells sorted from blood. Noted subset: CD45RA+ positively selected. The origin of the receptors is a woman in her 30s in good health.

The V and J genes are TRBV6-1 and TRBJ1-2; TRBD1 might be the D (5 bases). Germline-derived CDR1 and CDR2 are MNHNS and SASEGT. The CDR3 totals 13 residues. Between the trimmed V and J ends, which lost 7 bases and 4 bases, there was a span of 13 bases. The CDR3, as DNA: TGTGCCAGCAACCTGGGACGGCCCTATGGCTACACCTTC. It encodes CASNLGRPYGYTF.

The V gene is TRBV6-1, the J gene TRBJ2-7; perhaps TRBD1 as D (5 bases). CDR1 is MNHNS, CDR2 SASEGT, per germline. Trimming stripped 3 bases from V and 6 bases from J, with 15 bases between. The CDR3 is made up of 14 amino acids. CDR3 sequence reads: CASSEKGVPSEQYF. The CDR3 DNA reads TGTGCCAGCAGTGAGAAAGGGGTCCCCAGCGAGCAGTACTTC.

This clone occurred once. The gene calls are TRBV6-5 and TRBJ1-2; D unresolved. Trimming stripped 2 bases from V and 2 bases from J, with 12 bases between. This CDR3 is 15 amino acids long. Germline V gives CDR1 MNHEY, CDR2 SVGAGI. The CDR3 loop is CASSYSIGTNYGYTF. The CDR3 coding sequence is TGTGCCAGCAGTTACAGTATCGGTACCAACTATGGCTACACCTTC.